The T cell receptor (beta chain) under discussion was sequenced for a study of TIL therapy for anti-PD-1-resistant metastatic lung cancer. This was the immunoSEQ v3 assay. The protocol was immunoSEQ multiplex PCR, while the TCRdb copy is restricted to in-frame clones and leaves out a portion. The sample records around 45,000 clones, less than 75% being singletons. Time point: pre-treatment sample, taken before nivolumab and TIL therapy. Most excised metastases sampled were pleural nodules or supraclavicular lymph nodes. The clonotype comes from a person aged 25 to 80 with non-small cell lung cancer. Sequenced material: tumor tissue, taken at baseline.

CDR3 sequence (DNA): TGTGCCAGTAGTATAGTACCGAGGGGACTAGAGACCCAGTACTTC. Translating it yields CASSIVPRGLETQYF. The chain joins TRBV19 to TRBJ2-5, with D possibly matching TRBD2 (6 bases). The CDR3 is 15 residues long. V was shortened by 1 base and J by 4 bases, with 13 bases between the two germline ends. Germline lookup yields CDR1 LNHDA and CDR2 SQIVND (reference sequence). Supplemented by reference TRBV19 and TRBJ2-5, the full variable domain reads DGGITQSPKYLFRKEGQNVTLSCEQNLNHDAMYWYRQDPGQGLRLIYYSQIVNDFQKGDIAEGYSVSREKKESFPLTVTSAQKNPTAFYLCASSIVPRGLETQYFGPGTRLLVL.